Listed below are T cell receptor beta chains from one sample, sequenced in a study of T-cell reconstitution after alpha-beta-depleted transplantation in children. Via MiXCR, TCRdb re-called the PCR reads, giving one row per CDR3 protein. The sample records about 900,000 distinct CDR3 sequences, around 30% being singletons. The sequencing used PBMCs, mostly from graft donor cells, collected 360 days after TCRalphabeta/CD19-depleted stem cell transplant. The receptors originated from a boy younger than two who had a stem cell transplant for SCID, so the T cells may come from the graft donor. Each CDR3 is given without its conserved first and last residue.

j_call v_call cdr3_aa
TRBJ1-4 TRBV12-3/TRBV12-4 ASSTRTGKLF
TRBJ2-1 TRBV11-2 ASSLGGTSVSSYNEQF
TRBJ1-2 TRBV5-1 ASSQHSRGDGYT
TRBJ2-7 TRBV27 ASSWGAGSSYEQY
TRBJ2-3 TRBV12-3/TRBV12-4 ASSLEATGLAGADTQY
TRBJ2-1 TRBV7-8 ASSFLDSALDEQF
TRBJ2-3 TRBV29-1 SVWPGPTDTQY
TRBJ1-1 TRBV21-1 ASSKQGQNSEAF
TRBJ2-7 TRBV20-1 SASLVNTYEQY
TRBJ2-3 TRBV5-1 ASSLVAGDRTDTQY
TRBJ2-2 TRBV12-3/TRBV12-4 ASLTRLRGRTGELF
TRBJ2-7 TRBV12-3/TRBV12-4 ASSLTGDRADKQY
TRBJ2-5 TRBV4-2 ASSQRILAGVQETQY